This is a list of T cell receptor beta chains from one sample in a study of T cells in localized non-small cell lung cancer. Some clones are missing from TCRdb's copy, which holds only in-frame ones; the method was immunoSEQ multiplex PCR. The sample holds tens of thousands of clones, about 90% seen once. This material consisted of peripheral blood, taken before any cancer treatment. Receptors were obtained from a male donor at least 60 years old with stage I squamous cell lung carcinoma. Each CDR3 is given with its conserved first and last residue. D genes are given only for firm matches. The listing skips clone size in some rows; elsewhere it reads once, few, many or a size class.

j_call,v_call,clone_size,cdr3_length,d_call,cdr3_nt,cdr3_aa
TRBJ2-5,TRBV6-6,.,15,.,TGTGCCAGCAGTTACTCAGGGGACACAGAAGAGACCCAGTACTTC,CASSYSGDTEETQYF
TRBJ2-2,TRBV6-1,.,16,TRBD2,TGTGCCAGCAGTGCGGGACTAGCGGCGAACACCGGGGAGCTGTTTTTT,CASSAGLAANTGELFF
TRBJ2-7,TRBV29-1,once,13,.,TGCAGCTACCGGGGGCAGGGTGCCTACGAGCAGTACTTC,CSYRGQGAYEQYF
TRBJ1-5,TRBV2,.,16,.,TGTGCCAGCAGTGCGGAACTACCTCGGGCCGATCAGCCCCAGCATTTT,CASSAELPRADQPQHF
TRBJ2-7,TRBV7-8,.,15,TRBD1,TGTGCCAGCAGCCCTCTGACAGGGAGCTCCTACGAGCAGTACTTC,CASSPLTGSSYEQYF
TRBJ2-7,TRBV2,.,14,.,TGTGCCAGCAGAGTTCCGGAGGGCCGAGGCGAGCAGTACTTC,CASRVPEGRGEQYF
TRBJ1-4,TRBV10-1,few,14,.,TGCGCCAGAGAAGGACAGCCCCTTTCTGAAAAACTGTTTTTT,CAREGQPLSEKLFF
TRBJ1-1,TRBV5-8,.,13,.,TGTGCCAGCAGCTTGGCAGTGAACACTGAAGCTTTCTTT,CASSLAVNTEAFF
TRBJ2-1,TRBV6-5,.,15,.,TGTGCCAGCAGTTACGAGCGCGCGATCTACAATGAGCAGTTCTTC,CASSYERAIYNEQFF
TRBJ1-5,TRBV9,few,13,.,TGTGCCAGCAGCGTCGACTCATATCAGCCCCAGCATTTT,CASSVDSYQPQHF
TRBJ2-7,TRBV5-1,.,15,TRBD1,TGCGCCAGCAGCCCGCAGGGACAGGGATCCAACGAGCAGTACTTC,CASSPQGQGSNEQYF
TRBJ2-1,TRBV6-5,.,14,TRBD1,TGTGCCAGCAGTTACTCGCAGGGGGCGAACGAGCAGTTCTTC,CASSYSQGANEQFF
TRBJ2-3,TRBV19,.,17,.,TGTGCCAGTAGCACCCCTTTGGGGAAGGGTCAGGCAGATACGCAGTATTTT,CASSTPLGKGQADTQYF
TRBJ2-1,TRBV5-5,.,16,TRBD2,TGTGCCAGCAGCTTGGAGCGGGGTCCCATCTACAATGAGCAGTTCTTC,CASSLERGPIYNEQFF
TRBJ2-2,TRBV15,.,15,TRBD2,TGTGCCACCAGTTCTGGGGGGGATGTCGCCGGGGAGCTGTTTTTT,CATSSGGDVAGELFF
TRBJ1-2,TRBV11-2,.,19,TRBD1,TGTGCCAGCAGCCTTCCACAGGGGGCTACAGCTGGACTCGACTATGGCTACACCTTC,CASSLPQGATAGLDYGYTF
TRBJ2-2,TRBV5-1,.,15,.,TGCGCCAGCAGCTTGGGGTCACGGTACACCGGGGAGCTGTTTTTT,CASSLGSRYTGELFF
TRBJ2-1,TRBV5-6,.,17,.,TGTGCCAGCAGCGATGGGGGAAGGGGACTTCCCTACAATGAGCAGTTCTTC,CASSDGGRGLPYNEQFF
TRBJ1-1,TRBV19,.,14,.,TGTGCCAGTAGCCTAAGGGGGATGAACACTGAAGCTTTCTTT,CASSLRGMNTEAFF
TRBJ1-4,TRBV4-2,.,15,TRBD1,TGTGCCAGCAGCCAACCGACAGGGAGTAATGAAAAACTGTTTTTT,CASSQPTGSNEKLFF
TRBJ2-4,TRBV7-2,.,15,TRBD1,TGTGCCAGCAGCTTTATGGACAGGGGGCCTAACATTCAGTACTTC,CASSFMDRGPNIQYF
TRBJ2-3,TRBV6-5,.,13,.,TGTGCCAGCAGTTACTCGCTAGCGGATACGCAGTATTTT,CASSYSLADTQYF
TRBJ2-1,TRBV27,.,15,.,TGTGCCAGCAGGGATCGTGGGCACTACTACAATGAGCAGTTCTTC,CASRDRGHYYNEQFF
TRBJ2-5,TRBV5-1,.,17,.,TGCGCCAGCAGTGGTAATGTGGGAATGCCCGGTTCGGAGACCCAGTACTTC,CASSGNVGMPGSETQYF
TRBJ1-1,TRBV7-8,.,14,.,TGTGCCAGCAGCTTAATGGGAAGGAGCACTGAAGCTTTCTTT,CASSLMGRSTEAFF
TRBJ2-1,TRBV5-4,.,14,TRBD2,TGTGCCAGCTCTCTAGCGGGAGGAGGGAATGAGCAGTTCTTC,CASSLAGGGNEQFF